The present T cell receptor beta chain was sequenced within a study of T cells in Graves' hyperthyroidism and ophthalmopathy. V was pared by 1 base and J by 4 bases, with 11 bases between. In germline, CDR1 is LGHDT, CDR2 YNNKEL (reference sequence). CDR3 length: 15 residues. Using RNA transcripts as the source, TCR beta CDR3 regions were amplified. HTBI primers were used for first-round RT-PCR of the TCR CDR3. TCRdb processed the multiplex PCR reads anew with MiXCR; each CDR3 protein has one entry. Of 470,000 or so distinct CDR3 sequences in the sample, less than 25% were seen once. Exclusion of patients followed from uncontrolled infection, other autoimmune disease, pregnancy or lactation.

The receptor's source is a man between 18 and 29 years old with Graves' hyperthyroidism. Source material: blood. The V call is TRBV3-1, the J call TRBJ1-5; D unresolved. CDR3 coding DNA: TGTGCCAGCAGCCAAGGTCCCGGAACGAATCAGCCCCAGCATTTT. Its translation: CASSQGPGTNQPQHF.